A single sample is the source of the 11 T cell receptor beta chains below, sequenced in a study of beta chain features in type 1 diabetes (dated by TCRdb to 2017 to 2018). General findings and caveats noted by the study authors: In all four CD4+ subsets, TCRB CDR3 length was moderately but significantly shorter in type 1 diabetes patients.

No antigen has been assigned to these receptors. Libraries were made using the immunoSEQ multiplex PCR assay. The entire isolated RNA was reverse transcribed using the High Capacity cDNA Reverse Transcription Kit, and thus expressed TCRB transcripts were sequenced. As stored in TCRdb, this immuneACCESS dataset retains in-frame rearrangements with V and J assigned. A fraction of the clones does not appear; measured against another copy, unresolved V genes explain less than half of the discrepancy, and the remainder lacks a known reason. In all, the sample holds tens of thousands of clones, and approximately 62% of those were seen once. The ten largest clones capture less than 2% of the sample. Sequenced input: Tregs from blood. The cell subset or site tag for this specimen amounts to: regulatory CD4+ T cells. The receptor set was obtained from a man aged 25 to 40 with type 1 diabetes. Some clones in this sample may be carry-over from other donors' samples.

About this clone: This sample includes further DNA sequences coding for the same CDR3. V gene TRBV9 combines with J gene TRBJ1-2; 8 nucleotides line up with TRBD1. Germline V gives CDR1 SGDLS, CDR2 YYNGEE. V shed 7 bases and J 5 bases; nucleotides not matched to a gene: 16. The CDR3 contains 16 residues. In DNA, the CDR3 is TGTGCCAGCGGGGGACAGGACCGCACTCAAGGATATGGCTACACCTTC. It specifies CASGGQDRTQGYGYTF.

V gene TRBV7-9 combines with J gene TRBJ2-3, with 7 bases aligning to TRBD1. The J segment lost 4 bases and the V segment lost 5 bases, leaving 6 bases of the junction unmatched. This CDR3 has 14 residues. In germline, CDR1 is SEHNR, CDR2 FQNEAQ (reference sequence). CDR3: CASSRRQGADTQYF. CDR3 sequence (DNA): TGTGCCAGCAGCCGCCGACAGGGAGCAGATACGCAGTATTTT.

This chain links TRBV7-2 with TRBJ2-1; a weak D match, TRBD2 (5 bases). The CDR3 has 15 amino acids. Germline V gene lookup returns CDR1 SGHTA and CDR2 FQGNSA. V was shortened by 1 base and J by 4 bases, with 11 bases between the two germline ends. The CDR3 nucleotides read TGTGCCAGCAGCTTAGACGCTAGCCTGTACAATGAGCAGTTCTTC. It translates to CASSLDASLYNEQFF.

This rearrangement joins TRBV7-3 to TRBJ2-1, with 8 bases matching TRBD1. CDR1 is SGHTA and CDR2 is FQGTGA in the germline V gene. The CDR3 spans 16 residues. The V gene end was trimmed by 0 bases and the J gene end by 8 bases; junction bases not matched to a gene: 9. CDR3 bases: TGTGCCAGCAGCTTAACGGGGACAGGAGCCGGCGATGAGCAGTTCTTC. Encoded protein: CASSLTGTGAGDEQFF.

The chain employs TRBV19 and TRBJ1-2; no clear D. Germline V gene data show CDR1 as LNHDA and CDR2 as SQIVND (reference sequence). The CDR3 has 14 amino acids. Trimming pared 5 bases from V and 3 bases from J, leaving 13 bases between. CDR3 region: CASSFRGQYYGYTF. Written as DNA, the CDR3 is TGTGCCAGTAGTTTCCGGGGTCAGTACTATGGCTACACCTTC. Full variable domain (rest looked up from reference TRBV19 and TRBJ1-2): DGGITQSPKYLFRKEGQNVTLSCEQNLNHDAMYWYRQDPGQGLRLIYYSQIVNDFQKGDIAEGYSVSREKKESFPLTVTSAQKNPTAFYLCASSFRGQYYGYTFGSGTRLTVV.

The chain employs TRBV10-3 and TRBJ2-5, with D unresolved. This CDR3 is 12 amino acids long. V lost 3 bases and J 6 bases, leaving 8 bases between the germline ends. Per germline, CDR1 ENHRY and CDR2 SYGVKD. The CDR3 bases are TGTGCCATCAGTGACTCGCGCCAGACCCAGTACTTC. This gives the protein CAISDSRQTQYF.

This chain links TRBV6-6 with TRBJ1-2; no definite D call. The CDR3 spans 15 residues. Trimming left V 1 base short and J 12 bases short, with 21 bases between. The germline V gene encodes CDR1 MNHNY and CDR2 SVGAGI (reference sequence). The DNA of the CDR3 is TGTGCCAGCAGTTACTACCTCGGGAGGGAGATAGTCAACACCTTC. Translated: CASSYYLGREIVNTF.

This clone occurred once. This sequence joins TRBV7-9 and TRBJ2-3; D remains unclear. This CDR3 is 15 amino acids long. CDR1 SEHNR and CDR2 FQNEAQ come from the germline V gene (reference sequence). Trimming pared 2 bases from V and 3 bases from J, leaving 12 bases between. This chain's CDR3 is CASSLLAATTDTQYF. CDR3 in DNA: TGTGCCAGCAGCTTATTGGCGGCCACGACAGATACGCAGTATTTT.

The chain uses TRBV2 and TRBJ2-3; possible D gene TRBD2, 5 bases. CDR3 length: 14 residues. Between the trimmed V and J ends, which lost 7 bases and 1 base, there was a span of 12 bases. Germline V gene lookup returns CDR1 SNHLY and CDR2 FYNNEI. The CDR3 bases are TGTGCCAGCACTCCGGGATTGGGCACAGATACGCAGTATTTT. This codes for CASTPGLGTDTQYF.

CDR3 in DNA: TGTGCCAGCTCACCATCCAACTACGAGCAGTACTTC. Translated: CASSPSNYEQYF. The J gene is TRBJ2-7, the V gene TRBV18; D is ambiguous. The CDR3 is 12 residues long. Trimming removed 2 bases from V and 3 bases from J, with 5 bases in between. CDR1 and CDR2 (germline): KGHSH, LQKENI.

This clone came up once. The rearrangement joins TRBV7-9 to TRBJ1-2; weak D call: TRBD1 (5 bases). CDR1 is SEHNR, CDR2 FQNEAQ, per germline (reference sequence). The V end was cut by 3 bases, the J end by 2 bases, with 13 bases between. The CDR3 sequence is 15 residues long. In DNA, the CDR3 is TGTGCCAGCAGCTTTTCTTCATGGGGCAACTATGGCTACACCTTC. This sequence encodes CASSFSSWGNYGYTF.